The 7 T cell receptor beta chains presented below share a single source sample, sequenced in a study of blood T cell repertoires in COVID-19. Clones were read by immunoSEQ multiplex PCR, and TCRdb kept only the in-frame ones, dropping some. The data show 55,000 to 65,000 clones, 75% to 90% seen once. What was sequenced was peripheral blood. The receptors derive from a human donor with active COVID-19. The donor label of this sample is uncertain.

The rearrangement links TRBV9 to TRBJ1-6; the match to TRBD1 covers 7 bases. CDR3 length: 12 residues. Germline CDR1 and CDR2: SGDLS and YYNGEE. Trimming took 8 bases from V and 7 from J; bases not matched to a gene: 3. CDR3 sequence (DNA): TGTGCCAGACAGGGGATCAATTCACCCCTCCACTTT. Encoded protein: CARQGINSPLHF. The full variable domain, in which reference TRBV9 and TRBJ1-6 provide the parts outside the CDR3, is DSGVTQTPKHLITATGQRVTLRCSPRSGDLSVYWYQQSLDQGLQFLIQYYNGEERAKGNILERFSAQQFPDLHSELNLSSLELGDSALYFCARQGINSPLHFGNGTRLTVT.

The chain combines TRBV4-2 with TRBJ1-2; 9 bases match TRBD1. V was clipped by 5 bases and J by 6 bases; unmatched bases: 10. The CDR3 covers 15 residues. Germline CDR1 is LGHNA and CDR2 is YNFKEQ. In DNA form, the CDR3 reads TGTGCCAGCAGCAAGTCCGGGACAGGGTGGAATGGCTACACCTTC. Protein: CASSKSGTGWNGYTF.

The chain has TRBV2 and TRBJ2-6; D perhaps matches TRBD2 (6 bases). The CDR3 has 15 amino acids. Germline V gene lookup returns CDR1 SNHLY and CDR2 FYNNEI. With 8 bases removed from V and 4 bases from J, the gap between germline ends came to 15 bases. The CDR3 coding sequence is TGTGCCAGCCTTGCTGGAGGGGCCGGGGCCAACGTCCTGACTTTC. Amino acid sequence: CASLAGGAGANVLTF.

The chain uses TRBV19 and TRBJ2-1; 11 bases are a match to TRBD2. Germline CDR1 reads LNHDA; CDR2 reads SQIVND (reference sequence). The CDR3 is 12 residues long. Losses at the gene ends were 7 bases for V and 9 bases for J; bases not matched to a gene: 2. Written as DNA, the CDR3 is TGTGCCAGTAACCTAGCGGGAGGTGAGCAGTTCTTC. Its translation: CASNLAGGEQFF.

This chain uses TRBV30 with TRBJ2-5; D unclear. Trimming removed 0 bases at V and 7 bases at J, with 15 bases between. Germline CDR1 and CDR2: GTSNPN and SVGIG (reference sequence). CDR3 length equals 14 residues. CDR3 bases: TGTGCCTGGAGTGTCGCGGCTCGTTCACTGACCCAGTACTTC. Translated, it gives CAWSVAARSLTQYF.

The chain links TRBV4-1 to TRBJ1-2; TRBD1 is a possible D gene (6 bases). V was pared by 0 bases and J by 4 bases, with 12 bases between. The CDR3 has 15 amino acids. CDR1 MGHRA and CDR2 YSYEKL come from the germline V gene. CDR3 DNA: TGCGCCAGCAGCCAAGAACAAGCAGGGGCCTATGGCTACACCTTC. Translated, it gives CASSQEQAGAYGYTF.

The rearrangement uses TRBV6-1 and TRBJ2-2; 10 nucleotides align to TRBD2. The trim removed 2 bases at V and 4 bases at J, leaving 4 bases unmatched. Looked up from germline, CDR1 is MNHNS and CDR2 is SASEGT. The CDR3 has 16 residues. CDR3 DNA: TGTGCCAGCAGTGAATTTAGCGGGGGGCCCACCGGGGAGCTGTTTTTT. Protein: CASSEFSGGPTGELFF.